Listed below are T cell receptor beta chains from one sample, sequenced in a study of OX40 agonist ivuxolimab in advanced cancers. The data were produced by immunoSEQ multiplex PCR, yet TCRdb's version contains in-frame clones alone and is incomplete. The sample has roughly 72,000 clones; 75% to 90% are singletons. Material: CD4+ or CD8+ T cells sorted from blood, obtained in a trial of the OX40 agonist ivuxolimab. These receptors all come from an adult with an advanced solid tumor such as melanoma, head and neck, liver or kidney cancer. Each CDR3 is given with its conserved first and last residue. The D gene is left open where the match is weak. Expanded clones get a size class; other rows say once, few or many, or leave the size out.

14	NA	TRBV2	TRBJ2-7	NA	TGTGCCAGCAGTGACGGGATTCCCTCCTACGAGCAGTACTTC	CASSDGIPSYEQYF
15	NA	TRBV7-2	TRBJ2-3	few	TGTGCCATCCGCTACCTGGGAAGGGGCACAGATACGCAGTATTTT	CAIRYLGRGTDTQYF
12	TRBD1	TRBV5-6	TRBJ1-2	NA	TGTGCCAGCAGCTTGGACTTAAGGGGGCCCTACTTC	CASSLDLRGPYF
17	TRBD2	TRBV27	TRBJ2-5	NA	TGTGCCAGCAGTTCGTCTAGCGGGGGGGCGGTAGGAGAGACCCAGTACTTC	CASSSSSGGAVGETQYF
16	TRBD2	TRBV11-3	TRBJ2-2	NA	TGTGCCAGCAGCCCCCAAGGGAGCGGGAGTGGCGGGGAGCTGTTTTTT	CASSPQGSGSGGELFF
13	NA	TRBV6-6	TRBJ2-7	NA	TGTGCCAGCAGTCTGACAGATTCCTACGAGCAGTACTTC	CASSLTDSYEQYF
15	TRBD1	TRBV5-1	TRBJ1-6	NA	TGCGCCAGCAGCCAAGGACAGGGGGCTGATTCACCCCTCCACTTT	CASSQGQGADSPLHF
12	TRBD1	TRBV7-9	TRBJ2-7	once	TGTGCCAGCAGCGGGACAGGGCAAGAGCAGTACTTC	CASSGTGQEQYF
11	NA	TRBV2	TRBJ1-5	NA	TGTGCCAGCAGTGTGGAATTAGCCCAGCATTTT	CASSVELAQHF
11	NA	TRBV2	TRBJ1-5	NA	TGTGCCAGCAGTTCCGTGGGGCCCCAGCATTTT	CASSSVGPQHF
18	NA	TRBV21-1	TRBJ2-7	once	TGTGCCAGCAGCAAAGGAGAGAGACTAGCGGGATGCTCCTACGAGCAGTACTTC	CASSKGERLAGCSYEQYF